This TCR beta chain came from a study of T cell responses to AZD1222 COVID-19 vaccine. This clone occurred a few times. Produced via immunoSEQ multiplex PCR; TCRdb's table is partial and in-frame only. The sample holds approximately 150,000 clones, roughly 92% seen once. V was trimmed by 0 bases and J by 5 bases, leaving 12 bases between them. The germline CDR1 and CDR2 sequences are LGHNA and YSLEER. This CDR3 has 15 residues. This receptor was identified in an adult in good health. The source was peripheral blood, collected on day 0 of AZD1222 vaccination. This chain connects TRBV4-3 to TRBJ2-3; D is perhaps TRBD2 (5 bases). The CDR3 here is CASSQDPARGDTQYF. CDR3 nucleotide sequence: TGCGCCAGCAGCCAAGATCCCGCCCGGGGAGATACGCAGTATTTT.